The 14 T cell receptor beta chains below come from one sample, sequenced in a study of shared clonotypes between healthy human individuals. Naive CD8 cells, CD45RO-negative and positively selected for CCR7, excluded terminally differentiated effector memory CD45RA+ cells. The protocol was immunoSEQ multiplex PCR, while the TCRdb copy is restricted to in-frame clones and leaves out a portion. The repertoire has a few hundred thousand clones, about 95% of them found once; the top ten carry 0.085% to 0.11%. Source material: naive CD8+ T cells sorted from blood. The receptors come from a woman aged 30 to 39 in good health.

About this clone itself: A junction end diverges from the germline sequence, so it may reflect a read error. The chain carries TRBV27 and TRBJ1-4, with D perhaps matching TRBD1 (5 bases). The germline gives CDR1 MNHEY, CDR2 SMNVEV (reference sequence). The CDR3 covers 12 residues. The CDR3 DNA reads TGTGCCAGCAGTCGCCCCCCCGGCCGAGGGGCTTTT. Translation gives CASSRPPGRGAF.

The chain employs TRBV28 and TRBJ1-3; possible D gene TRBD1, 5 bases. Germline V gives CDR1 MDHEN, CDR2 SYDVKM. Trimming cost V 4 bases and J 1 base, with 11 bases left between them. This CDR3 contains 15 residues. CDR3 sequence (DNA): TGTGCCAGCAGTTGGGGGGATGGGTCTGGAAACACCATATATTTT. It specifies CASSWGDGSGNTIYF.

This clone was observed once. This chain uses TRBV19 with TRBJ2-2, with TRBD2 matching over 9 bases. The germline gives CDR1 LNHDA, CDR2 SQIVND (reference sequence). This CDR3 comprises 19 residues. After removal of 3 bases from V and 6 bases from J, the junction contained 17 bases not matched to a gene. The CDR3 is CASSIQISASGIGAGELFF. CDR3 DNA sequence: TGTGCCAGTAGTATTCAAATTAGCGCTAGCGGGATAGGGGCCGGGGAGCTGTTTTTT.

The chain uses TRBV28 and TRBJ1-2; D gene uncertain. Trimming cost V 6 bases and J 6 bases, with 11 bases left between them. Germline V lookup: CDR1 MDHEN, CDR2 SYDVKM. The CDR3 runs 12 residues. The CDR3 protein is CASSPYWDGYTF. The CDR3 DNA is TGTGCCAGCAGCCCTTACTGGGATGGCTACACCTTC.

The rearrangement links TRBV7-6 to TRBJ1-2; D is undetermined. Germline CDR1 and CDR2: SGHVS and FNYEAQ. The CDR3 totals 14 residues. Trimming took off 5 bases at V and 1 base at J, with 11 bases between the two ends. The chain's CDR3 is CASSPSKGNYGYTF. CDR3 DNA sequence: TGTGCCAGCAGCCCAAGCAAGGGTAACTATGGCTACACCTTC.

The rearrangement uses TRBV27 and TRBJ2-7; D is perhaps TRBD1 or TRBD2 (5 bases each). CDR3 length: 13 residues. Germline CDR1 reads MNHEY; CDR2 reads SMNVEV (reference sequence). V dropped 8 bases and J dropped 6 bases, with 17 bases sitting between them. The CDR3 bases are TGTGCCAGCGGAGGTCAGGGCCCCCTCGAGCAGTACTTC. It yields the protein CASGGQGPLEQYF.

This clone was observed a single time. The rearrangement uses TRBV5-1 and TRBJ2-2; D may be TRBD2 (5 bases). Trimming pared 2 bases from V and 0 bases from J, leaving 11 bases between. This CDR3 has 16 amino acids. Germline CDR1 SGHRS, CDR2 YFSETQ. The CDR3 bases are TGCGCCAGCAGCTTTAGCTGGGAGACGAACACCGGGGAGCTGTTTTTT. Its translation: CASSFSWETNTGELFF.

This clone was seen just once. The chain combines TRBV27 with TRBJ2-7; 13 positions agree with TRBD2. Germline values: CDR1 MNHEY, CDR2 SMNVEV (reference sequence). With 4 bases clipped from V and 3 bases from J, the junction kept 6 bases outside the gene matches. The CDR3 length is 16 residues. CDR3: CASSSLAGGWGYEQYF. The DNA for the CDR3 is TGTGCCAGCAGTTCACTAGCGGGAGGGTGGGGCTACGAGCAGTACTTC.

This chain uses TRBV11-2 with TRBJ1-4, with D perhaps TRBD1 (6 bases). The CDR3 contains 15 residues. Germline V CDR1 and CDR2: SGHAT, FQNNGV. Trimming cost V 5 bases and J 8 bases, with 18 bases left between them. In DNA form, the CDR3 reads TGTGCCAGCAGCCCCTATGTGGGGGCGGAAGAAAAACTGTTTTTT. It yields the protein CASSPYVGAEEKLFF.

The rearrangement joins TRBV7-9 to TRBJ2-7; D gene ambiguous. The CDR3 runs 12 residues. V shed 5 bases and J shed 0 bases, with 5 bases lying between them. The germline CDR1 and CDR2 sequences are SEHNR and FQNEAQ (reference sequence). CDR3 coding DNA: TGTGCCAGCAGCCGATCCTCCTACGAGCAGTACTTC. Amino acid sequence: CASSRSSYEQYF.

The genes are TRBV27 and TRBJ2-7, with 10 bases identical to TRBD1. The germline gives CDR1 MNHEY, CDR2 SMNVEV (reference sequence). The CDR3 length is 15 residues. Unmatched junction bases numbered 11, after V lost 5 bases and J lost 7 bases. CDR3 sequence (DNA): TGTGCCAGCAGTCCAACAGGGGACAGGGGAACTGAGCAGTACTTC. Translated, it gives CASSPTGDRGTEQYF.

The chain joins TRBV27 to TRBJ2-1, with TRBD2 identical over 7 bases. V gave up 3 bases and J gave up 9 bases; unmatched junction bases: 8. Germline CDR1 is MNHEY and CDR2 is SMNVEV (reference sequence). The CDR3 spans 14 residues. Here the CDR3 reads CASSLVGGPLEQFF. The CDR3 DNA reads TGTGCCAGCAGTTTGGTGGGAGGGCCTCTTGAGCAGTTCTTC.

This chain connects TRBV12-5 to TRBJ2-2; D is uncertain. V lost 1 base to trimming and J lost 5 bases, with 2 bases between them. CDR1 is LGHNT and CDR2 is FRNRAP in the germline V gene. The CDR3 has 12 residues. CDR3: CASGLGTGELFF. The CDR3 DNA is TGTGCTAGTGGTTTGGGGACCGGGGAGCTGTTTTTT. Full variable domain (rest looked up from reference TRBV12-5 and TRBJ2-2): DARVTQTPRHKVTEMGQEVTMRCQPILGHNTVFWYRQTMMQGLELLAYFRNRAPLDDSGMPKDRFSAEMPDATLATLKIQPSEPRDSAVYFCASGLGTGELFFGEGSRLTVL.

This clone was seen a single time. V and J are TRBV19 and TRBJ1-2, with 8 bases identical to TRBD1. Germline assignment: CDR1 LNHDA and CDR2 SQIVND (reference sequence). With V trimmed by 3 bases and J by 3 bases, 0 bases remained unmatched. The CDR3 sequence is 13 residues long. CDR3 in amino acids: CASSMGQDYGYTF. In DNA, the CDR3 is TGTGCCAGTAGTATGGGACAGGACTATGGCTACACCTTC.